This T cell receptor beta chain was identified during a study of cytomegalovirus exposure and HLA in healthy donors. Broader study findings: The analysis excluded some indistinguishable V segments, including TRBV6-2 and TRBV6-3. Prediction of most subjects' HLA-A and HLA-B alleles by TCR beta sequences was reportedly accurate. Highly shared variants forming one cluster were likely a sequencing artifact. Analysis performed later showed TCR beta chains linked to HLA being more clonally expanded than equally common others.

The PCR employed 60 Vbeta primers together with 13 Jbeta primers. Sequencing was performed with immunoSEQ multiplex PCR; in TCRdb, only in-frame clones are kept and a portion is missing. Here the sample spans roughly 190,000 clones, around nine tenths being singletons. The CDR3 sequence is 15 residues long. CDR1 is SGHDT and CDR2 is YYEEEE in the germline V gene. Trimming stripped 7 bases from V and 4 bases from J, with 15 bases between. On this clone: Its antigen is still unknown.

V is TRBV5-6 and J is TRBJ2-6; TRBD2 might be the D (5 bases). Sequencing was performed on PBMCs. The receptor was isolated from a woman in her late teens or twenties in good health and CMV-seronegative. CDR3 loop: CASSVRAWGANVLTF. CDR3 coding DNA: TGTGCCAGCTCGGTGAGGGCCTGGGGGGCCAACGTCCTGACTTTC.